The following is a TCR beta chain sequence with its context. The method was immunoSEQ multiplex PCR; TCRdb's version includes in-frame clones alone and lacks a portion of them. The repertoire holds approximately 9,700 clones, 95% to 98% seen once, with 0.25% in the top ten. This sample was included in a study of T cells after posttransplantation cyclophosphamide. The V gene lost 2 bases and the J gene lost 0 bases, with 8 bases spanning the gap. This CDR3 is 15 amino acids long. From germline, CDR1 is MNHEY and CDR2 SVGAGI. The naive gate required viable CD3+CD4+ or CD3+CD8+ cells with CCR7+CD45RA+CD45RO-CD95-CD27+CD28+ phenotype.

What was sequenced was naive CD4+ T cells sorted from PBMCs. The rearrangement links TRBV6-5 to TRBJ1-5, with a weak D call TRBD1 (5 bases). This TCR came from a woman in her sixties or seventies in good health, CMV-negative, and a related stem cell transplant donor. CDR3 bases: TGTGCCAGCAGTTACGACAGAAATAGCAATCAGCCCCAGCATTTT. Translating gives CASSYDRNSNQPQHF.